The next 27 T cell receptor beta chains were all read from a single sample in a study of CD8+ T cells in alopecia areata. RNA was extracted and reverse transcribed into cDNA as the sequencing template. Produced via immunoSEQ multiplex PCR; TCRdb's table is partial and in-frame only. The sample includes 30,000 to 40,000 clones, about 80% seen only once; the top ten take roughly a fifth. Sequencing was performed on NKG2D-low CD8+ T cells sorted from blood. These receptors came from a human donor with alopecia areata.

This clone was picked up one time. The chain couples TRBV30 to TRBJ2-5; 7 nucleotides match TRBD1. Germline assignment: CDR1 GTSNPN and CDR2 SVGIG (reference sequence). The CDR3 is 15 amino acids. Trimming cost V 1 base and J 2 bases; bases outside gene matches: 7. CDR3 coding DNA: TGTGCCTGGAGTGACAGGGGATATATACAAGAGACCCAGTACTTC. As protein: CAWSDRGYIQETQYF.

The rearrangement uses TRBV29-1 and TRBJ1-4, with D unresolved. The CDR3 contains 11 residues. V dropped 7 bases and J dropped 0 bases, with 3 bases sitting between them. Per germline, CDR1 SQVTM and CDR2 ANQGSEA. CDR3 bases: TGCAGCGCCGCAACTAATGAAAAACTGTTTTTT. It codes for CSAATNEKLFF.

The chain carries TRBV25-1 and TRBJ2-7; D not resolved. V was pared by 5 bases and J by 3 bases, with 5 bases between. CDR1 is MGHDK and CDR2 is SYGVNS in the germline V gene. The CDR3 has 11 amino acids. The CDR3 here is CASSLGYEQYF. DNA of the CDR3: TGTGCCAGCAGTTTGGGCTACGAGCAGTACTTC.

The chain is built from TRBV28 and TRBJ2-3; the match to TRBD2 covers 9 bases. Per the germline V gene, CDR1 is MDHEN and CDR2 is SYDVKM. The CDR3 length is 15 residues. Losses at the gene ends were 2 bases for V and 2 bases for J; bases not matched to a gene: 2. CDR3 bases: TGTGCCAGCAGTTTAAGCGGGGGGATCACAGATACGCAGTATTTT. It is translated as CASSLSGGITDTQYF. Supplemented by reference TRBV28 and TRBJ2-3, the full variable domain reads DVKVTQSSRYLVKRTGEKVFLECVQDMDHENMFWYRQDPGLGLRLIYFSYDVKMKEKGDIPEGYSVSREKKERFSLILESASTNQTSMYLCASSLSGGITDTQYFGPGTRLTVL.

This clone was observed a few times. The chain is built from TRBV7-9 and TRBJ2-1; 8 bases are a match to TRBD2. Trimming cost V 9 bases and J 4 bases; bases outside gene matches: 8. The CDR3 covers 14 residues. In germline, CDR1 is SEHNR, CDR2 FQNEAQ (reference sequence). CDR3 amino acids: CASHTGGPYNEQFF. The CDR3 DNA sequence: TGTGCCAGTCACACGGGGGGGCCTTACAATGAGCAGTTCTTC.

This chain connects TRBV5-6 to TRBJ2-5; D call uncertain. V gave up 3 bases and J gave up 4 bases, with 13 bases separating them. Looked up from germline, CDR1 is SGHDT and CDR2 is YYEEEE. The CDR3 totals 14 residues. CDR3 nucleotide sequence: TGTGCCAGCAGCTGGTCGAGGAGTCGAGAGACCCAGTACTTC. Translating it yields CASSWSRSRETQYF.

The sample holds a few counts of this clone. This sequence joins TRBV30 and TRBJ2-1; no reliable D call. The germline V gene has CDR1 GTSNPN and CDR2 SVGIG (reference sequence). Trimming removed 4 bases from V and 6 bases from J, with 10 bases in between. The CDR3 is made up of 12 amino acids. The CDR3 reads CAWTLLSNEQFF. In nucleotides, the CDR3 is TGTGCCTGGACCCTCCTGTCCAATGAGCAGTTCTTC.

In DNA form, the CDR3 reads TGCGCCAGCAGCTCCGGACAGTTCGGCTACACCTTC. This translates into CASSSGQFGYTF. The chain joins TRBV5-1 to TRBJ1-2, with D possibly being TRBD1 (6 bases). The CDR3 covers 12 residues. Trimming removed 3 bases from V and 8 bases from J, with 11 bases in between. Germline CDR1 and CDR2: SGHRS and YFSETQ.

The chain recombines TRBV6-5 with TRBJ1-4, with D possibly being TRBD1 (5 bases). Germline V CDR1 and CDR2: MNHEY, SVGAGI. CDR3 length: 15 residues. V shed 0 bases and J shed 6 bases, with 11 bases lying between them. The CDR3 is CASSYSRGFDEKLFF. The CDR3, as DNA: TGTGCCAGCAGTTACTCGCGGGGGTTCGATGAAAAACTGTTTTTT.

The chain carries TRBV29-1 and TRBJ1-2, with TRBD1 as a possible D gene (6 bases). CDR1 and CDR2 (germline): SQVTM, ANQGSEA. CDR3 length: 14 residues. V lost 5 bases, J lost 3 bases, and 16 bases lay in between. The CDR3 sequence is CSVRAGADYYGYTF. The DNA for the CDR3 is TGCAGCGTTAGGGCGGGGGCCGATTACTATGGCTACACCTTC.

This clone appeared a single time. The V and J genes are TRBV4-3 and TRBJ2-6, with D perhaps given as TRBD1 or TRBD2 (5 bases each). The CDR3 has 16 residues. The germline CDR1 and CDR2 sequences are LGHNA and YSLEER. V shed 0 bases and J shed 4 bases, with 10 bases lying between them. The CDR3 is CASSQEYGAGANVLTF. The CDR3 DNA reads as TGCGCCAGCAGCCAAGAATACGGGGCGGGGGCCAACGTCCTGACTTTC.

The chain joins TRBV19 to TRBJ2-7; 7 bases are a match to TRBD1. CDR1 is LNHDA, CDR2 SQIVND, per germline (reference sequence). V lost 3 bases, J lost 5 bases, and 10 bases stayed unmatched. This CDR3 contains 15 residues. The CDR3 spells CASSMEETGSHEQYF. CDR3 coding DNA: TGTGCCAGTAGTATGGAGGAGACAGGGAGTCACGAGCAGTACTTC.

J is TRBJ2-5 and V is TRBV29-1; D not certain. From germline, CDR1 is SQVTM and CDR2 ANQGSEA. Trimming pared 1 base from V and 9 bases from J, leaving 9 bases between. The CDR3 loop spans 11 amino acids. CDR3 sequence: CSVEATGPQYF. The CDR3 DNA is TGCAGCGTTGAAGCTACCGGGCCCCAGTACTTC.

This chain links TRBV4-3 with TRBJ2-1; D gene uncertain. Trimming removed 0 bases at V and 0 bases at J, with 6 bases between. This CDR3 has 15 amino acids. CDR1 and CDR2 from the germline V gene are LGHNA and YSLEER. For the CDR3, the DNA is TGCGCCAGCAGCCAAGACCCGAGCTCCTACAATGAGCAGTTCTTC. The encoded protein is CASSQDPSSYNEQFF.

V is TRBV28 and J is TRBJ2-7; D is perhaps TRBD2 (8 bases). With 5 bases removed from V and 7 bases from J, the gap between germline ends came to 18 bases. The CDR3 covers 14 residues. Germline V gene data show CDR1 as MDHEN and CDR2 as SYDVKM. For the CDR3, the DNA is TGTGCCAGCAGTCCACCGGGAGGGGGCAGGGAGCAGTACTTC. Encoded protein: CASSPPGGGREQYF.

The chain has TRBV11-2 and TRBJ1-1; D unresolved. The length of the CDR3 is 13 residues. V was cut by 1 base and J by 3 bases, with 6 bases left in between. Germline assignment: CDR1 SGHAT and CDR2 FQNNGV. In nucleotides, the CDR3 is TGTGCCAGCAGCTTAGTCACTTACACTGAAGCTTTCTTT. As protein: CASSLVTYTEAFF.

The rearrangement joins TRBV29-1 to TRBJ1-4, with TRBD1 matching over 8 bases. The CDR3 is 13 residues long. CDR1 and CDR2 (germline): SQVTM, ANQGSEA. V was pared by 6 bases and J by 6 bases, with 6 bases of the junction left unmatched. The CDR3 DNA follows: TGCAGCGTCATGACAGGGGTGGATGAAAAACTGTTTTTT. It specifies CSVMTGVDEKLFF.

This clone was found a few times. J is TRBJ1-3 and V is TRBV4-3; possibly TRBD1 for D (5 bases). Germline loops: CDR1 LGHNA, CDR2 YSLEER. CDR3 size: 15 residues. V lost 3 bases and J 1 base, leaving 10 bases between the germline ends. DNA for the CDR3: TGCGCCAGCAGCCACGAAAGGGGATCTGGAAACACCATATATTTT. Encoded protein: CASSHERGSGNTIYF.

V is TRBV7-9 and J is TRBJ2-7; 7 bases match TRBD1. This CDR3 comprises 12 residues. Germline V gene lookup returns CDR1 SEHNR and CDR2 FQNEAQ (reference sequence). V gave up 5 bases and J gave up 6 bases; unmatched junction bases: 4. Here the CDR3 reads CASSTGQIEQYF. The CDR3 DNA reads TGTGCCAGCAGCACGGGACAGATCGAGCAGTACTTC.

V usage is TRBV19 and J usage is TRBJ2-7; D uncertain. Trimming removed 3 bases at V and 6 bases at J, with 18 bases between. The germline V gene encodes CDR1 LNHDA and CDR2 SQIVND (reference sequence). The CDR3 runs to 15 residues. CDR3 sequence (DNA): TGTGCCAGTAGTATGAAGACCGGGCCCTTTGGCGAGCAGTACTTC. Residues: CASSMKTGPFGEQYF.

The chain couples TRBV28 to TRBJ2-3; the D is unclear. V lost 2 bases and J 2 bases, leaving 8 bases between the germline ends. In germline, CDR1 is MDHEN, CDR2 SYDVKM. The CDR3 extends over 14 amino acids. CDR3 in DNA: TGTGCCAGCAGTTTACTCAGTCCCACAGATACGCAGTATTTT. It specifies CASSLLSPTDTQYF.

J is TRBJ1-1 and V is TRBV4-3; perhaps TRBD1 as D (6 bases). Trimming removed 2 bases from V and 3 bases from J, with 19 bases in between. This CDR3 spans 17 amino acids. Germline V gene sequence: CDR1 LGHNA, CDR2 YSLEER. The CDR3 nucleotides are TGCGCCAGCAGCCAACTTCGAGGAGACAGGCGGCACACTGAAGCTTTCTTT. It codes for CASSQLRGDRRHTEAFF.

The rearrangement joins TRBV4-3 to TRBJ2-7; D is unresolved. V shed 0 bases and J shed 5 bases, with 14 bases lying between them. Germline-derived CDR1 and CDR2 are LGHNA and YSLEER. The CDR3 is 15 residues long. For the CDR3, the DNA is TGCGCCAGCAGCCAAGAGTGGGCCCGAAGCGACGAGCAGTACTTC. This encodes CASSQEWARSDEQYF.

V usage is TRBV7-9 and J usage is TRBJ2-3, with 8 bases matching TRBD1. V was clipped by 5 bases and J by 10 bases; unmatched bases: 14. Germline V gene lookup returns CDR1 SEHNR and CDR2 FQNEAQ (reference sequence). The CDR3 extends over 15 amino acids. CDR3 in amino acids: CASSRKGQEPEAQYF. The CDR3 DNA reads as TGTGCCAGCAGCCGAAAGGGACAGGAGCCAGAAGCGCAGTATTTT.

The chain uses TRBV7-8 and TRBJ2-5; D perhaps matches TRBD2 (6 bases). The V end lost 1 base, the J end lost 3 bases, and 9 bases lay between the germline ends. Germline CDR1 is SGHVS and CDR2 is FQNEAQ. CDR3 length equals 14 residues. This CDR3 is CASSLVGRKETQYF. In nucleotides, the CDR3 is TGTGCCAGCAGCTTAGTCGGGAGAAAAGAGACCCAGTACTTC.

V usage is TRBV27 and J usage is TRBJ2-7, with 14 nucleotides matching TRBD2. J gave up 4 bases and V 4 bases, and 6 bases lay outside the gene matches. CDR3 length: 16 amino acids. The germline CDR1 and CDR2 sequences are MNHEY and SMNVEV (reference sequence). Here the CDR3 reads CASSSTSGGAQYEQYF. CDR3 nucleotide sequence: TGTGCCAGCAGTTCGACTAGCGGGGGGGCCCAATACGAGCAGTACTTC.

The chain employs TRBV29-1 and TRBJ2-2; D gene uncertain. The CDR3 spans 12 residues. Trimming took off 5 bases at V and 6 bases at J, with 10 bases between the two ends. CDR1 is SQVTM, CDR2 ANQGSEA, per germline. The CDR3 region has the DNA TGCAGCGTTTTTAAGCCGGCCGGGGAGCTGTTTTTT. Translation: CSVFKPAGELFF.